Below are 14 T cell receptor beta chains sequenced from a single sample in a study of shared clonotypes between healthy human individuals. The repertoire was sequenced with immunoSEQ multiplex PCR; TCRdb's copy has only in-frame clones and lacks some. The data show about a million clones, about 76% seen once. The sample was memory CD4+ T cells sorted from blood. Subset meaning: CD45RA-negative fraction. These receptors were obtained from a man aged 18 to 30 in good health.

The chain is built from TRBV6-1 and TRBJ2-5, with a possible D match to TRBD2 (5 bases). The CDR3 covers 14 residues. The ends were cut back, 8 bases at V and 1 base at J, with 14 bases in the middle. Germline V gene lookup returns CDR1 MNHNS and CDR2 SASEGT. The CDR3 sequence: CASLSRVSQETQYF. In DNA form, the CDR3 reads TGTGCCAGCCTATCGCGGGTTTCCCAAGAGACCCAGTACTTC.

The V gene is TRBV7-2, the J gene TRBJ2-6, with a tentative D call TRBD1 (5 bases). Germline assignment: CDR1 SGHTA and CDR2 FQGNSA. V gave up 5 bases and J gave up 0 bases, with 11 bases separating them. This CDR3 is built from 16 residues. The CDR3 is CASSGALYSGANVLTF. CDR3 sequence (DNA): TGTGCCAGCAGCGGGGCCCTATACTCTGGGGCCAACGTCCTGACTTTC.

This chain links TRBV7-2 with TRBJ1-1, with TRBD1 identical over 8 bases. Germline CDR1 reads SGHTA; CDR2 reads FQGNSA. This CDR3 has 14 amino acids. V was pared by 1 base and J by 8 bases, with 6 bases of the junction left unmatched. The CDR3 nucleotides read TGTGCCAGCAGCTTAGGGGGGACAGGCCGAGAAGCTTTCTTT. Its translation is CASSLGGTGREAFF.

This clone was observed a few times. The J gene is TRBJ1-2, the V gene TRBV20-1; a possible D gene is TRBD1 (5 bases). CDR3 length: 11 amino acids. In germline, CDR1 is DFQATT, CDR2 SNEGSKA (reference sequence). As DNA, the CDR3 is TGCAGGGGGGGGATTGGCTATGGCTACACCTTC. It codes for CRGGIGYGYTF.

The chain links TRBV5-5 to TRBJ2-7; D remains ambiguous. This CDR3 has 14 amino acids. V was pared by 0 bases and J by 2 bases, with 9 bases between. The germline V gene encodes CDR1 SGHKS and CDR2 YYEKEE (reference sequence). This chain's CDR3 is CASSLAIGAYEQYF. The CDR3 DNA sequence: TGTGCCAGCAGCTTGGCCATAGGCGCCTACGAGCAGTACTTC. Looking up the rest from reference TRBV5-5 and TRBJ2-7 gives the full variable domain: DAGVTQSPTHLIKTRGQQVTLRCSPISGHKSVSWYQQVLGQGPQFIFQYYEKEERGRGNFPDRFSARQFPNYSSELNVNALLLGDSALYLCASSLAIGAYEQYFGPGTRLTVT.

There are a few counts of this clone. This chain uses TRBV2 with TRBJ2-7; D perhaps matches TRBD1 (7 bases). From germline, CDR1 is SNHLY and CDR2 FYNNEI. Trimming took 4 bases from V and 5 from J, leaving 18 bases between them. The CDR3 runs 15 residues. The CDR3, as DNA: TGTGCCAGCAGTGGATCGGGGGCCAGGGGGAACGAGCAGTACTTC. It encodes CASSGSGARGNEQYF.

This clone was seen a handful of times. V usage is TRBV7-2 and J usage is TRBJ1-1; possibly TRBD1 for D (5 bases). This CDR3 is built from 14 residues. Germline-derived CDR1 and CDR2 are SGHTA and FQGNSA. The V end lost 10 bases, the J end lost 3 bases, and 18 bases lay between the germline ends. As DNA, the CDR3 is TGTGCCACCTCAATAGGGGTGCCGGACACTGAAGCTTTCTTT. It translates to CATSIGVPDTEAFF.

The J gene is TRBJ1-4, the V gene TRBV4-1, with a tentative D call TRBD1 (5 bases). This CDR3 comprises 12 residues. The V end was cut by 4 bases, the J end by 10 bases, with 10 bases between. The germline V gene has CDR1 MGHRA and CDR2 YSYEKL. The CDR3 nucleotides read TGCGCCAGCAGCCCGGTTGGGGGAAAACTGTTTTTT. Residues: CASSPVGGKLFF.

This clone appeared a few times. The V gene is TRBV30, the J gene TRBJ1-3; no firm D call. With 2 bases removed from V and 0 bases from J, the gap between germline ends came to 8 bases. Germline V lookup: CDR1 GTSNPN, CDR2 SVGIG (reference sequence). The CDR3 is 14 residues long. The chain's CDR3 is CAWSTQISGNTIYF. The CDR3 DNA is TGTGCCTGGAGTACACAGATCTCTGGAAACACCATATATTTT.

This sequence joins TRBV7-2 and TRBJ1-1, with TRBD1 as a possible D gene (5 bases). V dropped 5 bases and J dropped 5 bases, with 15 bases sitting between them. The CDR3 runs to 14 residues. The germline CDR1 and CDR2 sequences are SGHTA and FQGNSA. Here the CDR3 DNA reads TGTGCCAGCAGCCTCCAGGGAGTTGGGACTGAAGCTTTCTTT. Its translation: CASSLQGVGTEAFF.

About this clone itself: This specimen includes other DNA sequences encoding the same CDR3. The chain has TRBV5-5 and TRBJ1-2; D perhaps matches TRBD1 (6 bases). Trimming left V 0 bases short and J 1 base short, with 7 bases between. This CDR3 is 14 amino acids long. Germline V gene sequence: CDR1 SGHKS, CDR2 YYEKEE (reference sequence). CDR3 sequence: CASSLDRVNYGYTF. In DNA form, the CDR3 reads TGTGCCAGCAGCTTGGACAGGGTTAACTATGGCTACACCTTC.

CDR3 coding DNA: TGTGCCAGCAGTGTCCCGCGGGGGGGGCCCCTCCTAGCCAAAAACATTCAGTACTTC. The encoded protein is CASSVPRGGPLLAKNIQYF. This rearrangement joins TRBV6-1 to TRBJ2-4, with 9 positions matching TRBD2. This CDR3 contains 19 residues. CDR1 is MNHNS, CDR2 SASEGT, per germline. Trimming took 4 bases from V and 0 from J; bases not matched to a gene: 13.

The genes are TRBV5-1 and TRBJ1-6, with D possibly matching TRBD1 (6 bases). The germline V gene encodes CDR1 SGHRS and CDR2 YFSETQ. The V gene lost 1 base and the J gene lost 11 bases, with 16 bases spanning the gap. The CDR3 runs 15 residues. CDR3 region: CASSLSGDRSAPLHF. The CDR3, as DNA: TGCGCCAGCAGCTTGTCCGGAGACAGGTCTGCACCCCTCCACTTT.

The DNA of the CDR3 is TGTGCCATCAGTCCAGGGGTCCGACAGGGGAACACTGAAGCTTTCTTT. Amino acids: CAISPGVRQGNTEAFF. V is TRBV10-3 and J is TRBJ1-1, with TRBD1 matching 7 bases. V lost 5 bases and J lost 1; bases outside the gene matches: 10. CDR3 length: 16 amino acids. Germline-derived CDR1 and CDR2 are ENHRY and SYGVKD.